These 10 T cell receptor beta chains were all obtained from the same sample, sequenced in a study of blood T cell repertoires in COVID-19. The method was immunoSEQ multiplex PCR; TCRdb's version includes in-frame clones alone and lacks a portion of them. The sample shows around 300,000 clones, 90% of them seen only once. The sample was PBMCs or T cells enriched from blood (not recorded which). These TCRs come from a young woman with acute COVID-19.

The chain has TRBV5-1 and TRBJ1-1; TRBD1 might be the D (5 bases). CDR1 and CDR2 (germline): SGHRS, YFSETQ. V shed 0 bases and J shed 0 bases, with 9 bases lying between them. This CDR3 contains 15 residues. The CDR3 sequence: CASSLERQLNTEAFF. The CDR3 DNA reads TGCGCCAGCAGCTTGGAACGACAGTTGAACACTGAAGCTTTCTTT.

The rearrangement joins TRBV12-3 or TRBV12-4 to TRBJ1-2; D gene unclear. The CDR3 runs to 13 residues. V was shortened by 2 bases and J by 1 base, with 5 bases between the two germline ends. CDR3 in amino acids: CASSLQINYGYTF. The CDR3 nucleotides read TGTGCCAGCAGTTTACAAATTAACTATGGCTACACCTTC.

The chain is built from TRBV28 and TRBJ1-2; the match to TRBD1 covers 7 bases. The CDR3 length is 14 residues. Trimming took 3 bases from V and 6 from J; bases not matched to a gene: 7. Germline V gene sequence: CDR1 MDHEN, CDR2 SYDVKM. The CDR3 loop reads CASSLSDREDGYTF. In DNA form, the CDR3 reads TGTGCCAGCAGTTTGTCCGACAGGGAAGATGGCTACACCTTC.

The chain has TRBV3-1 (or the pseudogene TRBV3-2) and TRBJ2-3; 7 positions agree with TRBD2. The CDR3 loop spans 20 amino acids. V was clipped by 3 bases and J by 0 bases; unmatched bases: 18. Germline V gene lookup returns CDR1 LGHDT and CDR2 YNNKEL (reference sequence). For the CDR3, the DNA is TGTGCCAGCAGCCATCTCCCCTGGGGAGGGACCCGATCCAGCACAGATACGCAGTATTTT. This translates into CASSHLPWGGTRSSTDTQYF.

The rearrangement joins TRBV6-5 to TRBJ1-1, with 8 bases identical to TRBD1. CDR1 MNHEY and CDR2 SVGAGI come from the germline V gene. Losses at the gene ends were 2 bases for V and 6 bases for J; bases not matched to a gene: 5. The CDR3 is made up of 14 amino acids. The CDR3 bases are TGTGCCAGCAGTTACAAGACAGGGGAGGCTGAAGCTTTCTTT. It translates to CASSYKTGEAEAFF.

V and J are TRBV30 and TRBJ2-1; perhaps TRBD1 as D (6 bases). The CDR3 is 11 residues long. CDR1 and CDR2 (germline): GTSNPN, SVGIG (reference sequence). Trimming took off 3 bases at V and 12 bases at J, with 12 bases between the two ends. The CDR3 here is CAWRTGLGQFF. The CDR3 DNA reads TGTGCCTGGAGGACAGGTTTAGGGCAGTTCTTC.

The chain combines TRBV18 with TRBJ2-3, with D perhaps TRBD2 (6 bases). V shed 11 bases and J shed 4 bases, with 16 bases lying between them. The CDR3 covers 13 residues. Germline assignment: CDR1 KGHSH and CDR2 LQKENI. In DNA, the CDR3 is TGTGCCGGGCGTAGCGGATATCCAGATACGCAGTATTTT. Protein sequence: CAGRSGYPDTQYF.

V is TRBV6-5 and J is TRBJ2-5, with TRBD2 identical over 9 bases. The length of the CDR3 is 13 residues. Germline-derived CDR1 and CDR2 are MNHEY and SVGAGI. V was clipped by 6 bases and J by 5 bases; unmatched bases: 4. CDR3 bases: TGTGCCAGCAGCGCGGGGGGGCGGGAGACCCAGTACTTC. This codes for CASSAGGRETQYF.

The chain is built from TRBV28 and TRBJ2-3; 13 bases match TRBD2. V trimming: 2 bases; J trimming: 4 bases; junction bases outside the gene matches: 9. Germline V gene data show CDR1 as MDHEN and CDR2 as SYDVKM. The CDR3 consists of 18 residues. The CDR3: CASSLQIRTSGRSDTQYF. The CDR3 nucleotides are TGTGCCAGCAGTTTACAAATAAGGACTAGCGGGAGATCAGATACGCAGTATTTT.

This CDR3 is CASSQDDRGYGYTF. In DNA form, the CDR3 reads TGTGCCAGCAGCCAAGATGACAGGGGGTATGGCTACACCTTC. The chain employs TRBV4-2 and TRBJ1-2, with 9 bases matching TRBD1. This CDR3 region has 14 residues. Germline loops: CDR1 LGHNA, CDR2 YNFKEQ. The junction had 1 base not matched to a gene; V was cut back by 0 bases and J by 5 bases.